This entry concerns a single T cell receptor (beta chain). Its target is not known. CDR1 and CDR2 (germline): LGHNA, YSLEER. The CDR3 runs to 15 residues. With V trimmed by 3 bases and J by 3 bases, 5 bases remained unmatched. This sample is drawn from a study of T cells after yellow fever vaccination. Study summary: Fractions containing few cells were prepared with SMART-Seq v4 Ultra Low Input. Study-wide results and caveats: Just a small share of clonotypes turned up in the CD4 compartment as well as the CD8 compartment.

The authors made TCR cDNA by 5'RACE template switching, adding a universal primer site and UMIs. TCRdb used MiXCR to reprocess the 5' RACE reads, holding one entry per CDR3 protein. The sample yields roughly 300,000 distinct CDR3 sequences, roughly 8% seen once. The source was PBMCs, collected roughly 45 days after the first yellow fever vaccination. V usage is TRBV4-3 and J usage is TRBJ2-3; TRBD2 aligns across 8 bases. The origin of this receptor is a man aged 18 to 30 who received the YFV17D yellow fever vaccine. The CDR3 reads CASSHGRGRTDTQYF. In DNA, the CDR3 is TGCGCCAGCAGCCACGGGAGGGGCCGGACAGATACGCAGTATTTT.